These 23 T cell receptor beta chains share one sample of origin, sequenced in a study of blood T cell repertoires in COVID-19 (dated by TCRdb to 2020 to 2022). The library was built by means of the immunoSEQ multiplex PCR assay. In its TCRdb copy, this immuneACCESS table keeps in-frame sequences only and misses some clones. Where compared with another copy, unresolved V genes explain less than half of these, and the others have no known cause. In all, the sample holds 200,000 to 250,000 clones, and over 90% of those were seen once. Roughly 0.8% of the sample lies in the top ten. Specimen: peripheral blood. These receptors were obtained from a man aged 25 to 40 with COVID-19, enrolled during active disease.

This clone was counted only a few times. This chain connects TRBV19 to TRBJ1-4; D ambiguous. V was pared by 6 bases and J by 11 bases, with 10 bases between. Looked up from germline, CDR1 is LNHDA and CDR2 is SQIVND (reference sequence). CDR3 length: 11 amino acids. CDR3 nucleotides: TGTGCCAGTAGGGCGTCGCGGAAACTGTTTTTT. This encodes CASRASRKLFF.

This chain links TRBV19 with TRBJ1-2, with D tentatively TRBD1 (6 bases). Deletions cut 0 bases from V and 5 bases from J, with 10 bases between. Germline-derived CDR1 and CDR2 are LNHDA and SQIVND (reference sequence). The CDR3 spans 14 residues. The CDR3 loop reads CASSIEGTIYGYTF. Written as DNA, the CDR3 is TGTGCCAGTAGTATAGAGGGGACAATATATGGCTACACCTTC.

The chain uses TRBV4-2 and TRBJ2-7, with 7 bases aligning to TRBD1. The CDR3 has 14 residues. The germline V gene encodes CDR1 LGHNA and CDR2 YNFKEQ. V gave up 4 bases and J gave up 4 bases; unmatched junction bases: 7. CDR3 region: CASSPPDRRYEQYF. In DNA form, the CDR3 reads TGTGCCAGCAGCCCACCGGACAGGAGATACGAGCAGTACTTC.

The sample holds one count of this clone. The chain joins TRBV30 to TRBJ1-2; D remains ambiguous. CDR3 length: 14 residues. Germline lookup yields CDR1 GTSNPN and CDR2 SVGIG (reference sequence). V lost 2 bases to trimming and J lost 4 bases, with 14 bases between them. The CDR3 nucleotides read TGTGCCTGGAGTATTCGGGGTGGGATCTATGGCTACACCTTC. Its protein is CAWSIRGGIYGYTF.

To note about this clone: This sequence may be a read error, since a much larger clone differs from it by one base. CDR3 region: CASRTGLNYGYTF. The CDR3 nucleotides are TGTGCCAGCCGGACAGGGCTTAACTATGGCTACACCTTC. The V and J genes are TRBV28 and TRBJ1-2; 8 bases align to TRBD1. The germline CDR1 and CDR2 sequences are MDHEN and SYDVKM. V lost 8 bases and J lost 1; bases outside the gene matches: 3. The CDR3 covers 13 residues.

The CDR3, as DNA: TGTGCCCCAGGGTCGGGACAGGGCTTAGATTGGCCCCAGCATTTT. Encoded protein: CAPGSGQGLDWPQHF. The genes are TRBV5-5 and TRBJ1-5, with TRBD1 identical over 9 bases. This CDR3 contains 15 residues. The V gene's germline CDR1 is SGHKS and CDR2 YYEKEE (reference sequence). After removal of 10 bases from V and 9 bases from J, the junction contained 17 bases not matched to a gene.

The rearrangement joins TRBV9 to TRBJ2-7; TRBD1 is a possible D gene (6 bases). V was pared by 0 bases and J by 0 bases, with 7 bases between. The CDR3 loop spans 14 amino acids. Per germline, CDR1 SGDLS and CDR2 YYNGEE. CDR3 loop: CASSVEGVSYEQYF. The CDR3 region has the DNA TGTGCCAGCAGCGTAGAGGGGGTCTCCTACGAGCAGTACTTC.

The J gene is TRBJ1-1, the V gene TRBV3-1 (or the pseudogene TRBV3-2); weak D call: TRBD1 (6 bases). V lost 3 bases and J 1 base, leaving 12 bases between the germline ends. The CDR3 length is 15 residues. The germline CDR1 and CDR2 sequences are LGHDT and YNNKEL (reference sequence). The CDR3 region has the DNA TGTGCCAGCAGCCACGAAAACAGGGCGAACACTGAAGCTTTCTTT. Residues: CASSHENRANTEAFF.

The V and J genes are TRBV29-1 and TRBJ2-1; TRBD1 is a possible D gene (6 bases). Trimming cost V 5 bases and J 6 bases, with 17 bases left between them. CDR1 is SQVTM and CDR2 is ANQGSEA in the germline V gene. CDR3 size: 14 residues. The CDR3 sequence is CSVHGTSLVNEQFF. In DNA, the CDR3 is TGCAGCGTTCACGGGACAAGTCTCGTCAATGAGCAGTTCTTC.

The V call is TRBV18, the J call TRBJ1-3; TRBD1 agrees at 9 bases. Germline CDR1 and CDR2: KGHSH and LQKENI. The CDR3 runs to 16 residues. The V gene end was trimmed by 2 bases and the J gene end by 3 bases; junction bases not matched to a gene: 5. The CDR3 sequence is CASSPDRDRDGNTIYF. The CDR3 DNA follows: TGTGCCAGCTCACCAGACCGGGACAGGGATGGAAACACCATATATTTT.

This chain uses TRBV27 with TRBJ1-5; 7 bases match TRBD1. The CDR3 loop spans 14 amino acids. V shed 3 bases, J shed 2 bases, and the junction held 1 base outside the gene matches. CDR1 is MNHEY and CDR2 is SMNVEV in the germline V gene (reference sequence). CDR3 bases: TGTGCCAGCAGTTTGCAGGGGGGCAATCAGCCCCAGCATTTT. Protein: CASSLQGGNQPQHF.

The chain links TRBV5-1 to TRBJ1-2; possible D gene TRBD1, 5 bases. From germline, CDR1 is SGHRS and CDR2 YFSETQ. There are 14 residues in the CDR3. Deletions cut 0 bases from V and 7 bases from J, with 13 bases between. The CDR3 region has the DNA TGCGCCAGCAGCTTGGAAGGGCAGGGAGGTGGCTACACCTTC. Protein: CASSLEGQGGGYTF.

This clone showed up just once. The chain joins TRBV6-1 to TRBJ2-4; 7 bases agree with TRBD1. J lost 2 bases, V lost 2 bases, and 15 bases had no gene match. This CDR3 has 19 residues. Germline lookup yields CDR1 MNHNS and CDR2 SASEGT. CDR3 nucleotide sequence: TGTGCCAGCAGTGAATTTTCAGGACAGGCGATTTGGACCAAAAACATTCAGTACTTC. Residues: CASSEFSGQAIWTKNIQYF.

The chain carries TRBV11-2 and TRBJ1-6; D unclear. The CDR3 has 14 residues. V lost 1 base, J lost 4 bases, and 5 bases lay in between. Germline V gene lookup returns CDR1 SGHAT and CDR2 FQNNGV. Written as DNA, the CDR3 is TGTGCCAGCAGCTTAGCCCCGTATAATTCACCCCTCCACTTT. This sequence encodes CASSLAPYNSPLHF.

This clone was observed once. This sequence joins TRBV2 and TRBJ1-5; 7 bases are shared with TRBD1. Germline values: CDR1 SNHLY, CDR2 FYNNEI. V was pared by 6 bases and J by 7 bases, with 3 bases of the junction left unmatched. The CDR3 loop spans 12 amino acids. The CDR3 DNA reads as TGTGCCAGCAGGGGACAGATCCAGCCCCAGCATTTT. Amino acids: CASRGQIQPQHF.

This chain connects TRBV2 to TRBJ1-6; D is unclear. Trimming pared 4 bases from V and 5 bases from J, leaving 12 bases between. The germline V gene encodes CDR1 SNHLY and CDR2 FYNNEI. This CDR3 is 15 amino acids long. In DNA form, the CDR3 reads TGTGCCAGCAGTGTTAGAGGTTCAGATAATTCACCCCTCCACTTT. It is translated as CASSVRGSDNSPLHF. Variable domain in full (rest from reference TRBV2 and TRBJ1-6): EPEVTQTPSHQVTQMGQEVILRCVPISNHLYFYWYRQILGQKVEFLVSFYNNEISEKSEIFDDQFSVERPDGSNFTLKIRSTKLEDSAMYFCASSVRGSDNSPLHFGNGTRLTVT.

The count of this clone is one. This sequence joins TRBV7-2 and TRBJ2-1; 14 positions match TRBD2. J lost 9 bases, V lost 5 bases, and 6 bases had no gene match. The CDR3 extends over 15 amino acids. CDR1 is SGHTA and CDR2 is FQGNSA in the germline V gene. CDR3 coding DNA: TGTGCCAGCAGCCTGACTAGCGGGGGGGCCGGTGAGCAGTTCTTC. The encoded protein is CASSLTSGGAGEQFF.

The genes are TRBV3-1 (or the pseudogene TRBV3-2) and TRBJ2-1; D remains ambiguous. The CDR3 runs to 14 residues. Germline CDR1 is LGHDT and CDR2 is YNNKEL (reference sequence). The V gene lost 1 base and the J gene lost 6 bases, with 10 bases spanning the gap. This chain's CDR3 is CASSQVAHLNEQFF. As DNA, the CDR3 is TGTGCCAGCAGCCAAGTTGCACACCTCAATGAGCAGTTCTTC.

This clone was picked up one time. This rearrangement joins TRBV6-5 to TRBJ1-5; TRBD1 matches 7 bases. Losses at the gene ends were 5 bases for V and 2 bases for J; bases not matched to a gene: 6. Germline-derived CDR1 and CDR2 are MNHEY and SVGAGI. CDR3 length equals 15 residues. CDR3 in amino acids: CASSPRTGGNQPQHF. CDR3 nucleotide sequence: TGTGCCAGCAGTCCGCGGACAGGCGGCAATCAGCCCCAGCATTTT.

The V call is TRBV5-6, the J call TRBJ2-5; 10 bases are a match to TRBD1. The germline CDR1 and CDR2 sequences are SGHDT and YYEEEE. This CDR3 has 14 amino acids. After removal of 4 bases from V and 4 bases from J, the junction contained 4 bases not matched to a gene. In nucleotides, the CDR3 is TGTGCCAGCAGCGGGGGACAGGGGCTAGAGACCCAGTACTTC. It codes for CASSGGQGLETQYF.

The chain has TRBV7-6 and TRBJ1-2; 10 bases line up with TRBD1. There are 14 residues in the CDR3. The V gene end was trimmed by 0 bases and the J gene end by 8 bases; junction bases not matched to a gene: 3. The germline gives CDR1 SGHVS, CDR2 FNYEAQ. The CDR3 sequence: CASSLADRGQGYTF. The CDR3 region has the DNA TGTGCCAGCAGCTTAGCCGACAGGGGGCAAGGCTACACCTTC. Filled out from reference TRBV7-6 and TRBJ1-2, the complete variable domain reads GAGVSQSPRYKVTKRGQDVALRCDPISGHVSLYWYRQALGQGPEFLTYFNYEAQQDKSGLPNDRFSAERPEGSISTLTIQRTEQRDSAMYRCASSLADRGQGYTFGSGTRLTVV.

The CDR3 reads CASSESRGGPGISETQYF. The CDR3 coding sequence is TGTGCCAGCAGTGAATCGCGGGGGGGCCCGGGCATTTCAGAGACCCAGTACTTC. This chain links TRBV2 with TRBJ2-5; 9 positions agree with TRBD2. The junction had 14 bases not matched to a gene; V was cut back by 2 bases and J by 4 bases. Germline V CDR1 and CDR2: SNHLY, FYNNEI. The length of the CDR3 is 18 residues.

This chain connects TRBV19 to TRBJ2-3; 7 nucleotides line up with TRBD2. CDR3 size: 15 residues. V lost 5 bases and J lost 2; bases outside the gene matches: 7. The germline CDR1 and CDR2 sequences are LNHDA and SQIVND (reference sequence). The CDR3 DNA follows: TGTGCCAGTAGTCGAAAAGCGGGGCCCACAGATACGCAGTATTTT. It translates to CASSRKAGPTDTQYF.